The clone carrying this T cell receptor (beta chain) is medium-sized by share. The study amplified TCR beta CDR3 regions using RNA transcripts. The workflow started with a first-round RT-PCR run with HTBI primers and then moved on to a second-round multiplex PCR. TCRdb re-derived calls from the multiplex PCR reads in MiXCR, one entry per CDR3 protein. The profile shows roughly 420,000 distinct CDR3 sequences, more than 20% of them singletons. This specimen belongs to a study of Graves' ophthalmopathy and Graves' hyperthyroidism. Hyperthyroidism counted as stable given no ophthalmopathy within 18 months of follow-up. This CDR3 comprises 15 residues. V was clipped by 5 bases and J by 5 bases; unmatched bases: 9.

The rearrangement joins TRBV12-3 or TRBV12-4 to TRBJ2-5, with 9 positions matching TRBD1. The clonotype was recovered from a woman between 18 and 29 years old with stable Graves' hyperthyroidism. The sample consisted of peripheral blood. CDR3 coding DNA: TGTGCCAGCAGTCCAGGGACAGGGTATACGGAGACCCAGTACTTC. Translation gives CASSPGTGYTETQYF.